The 5 T cell receptor beta chains presented below share a single source sample, sequenced in a study of Ad26.COV2.S vaccination and SARS-CoV-2 variants. TCRdb keeps only in-frame clones here, not all; method: immunoSEQ multiplex PCR. Of about 260,000 clones listed, roughly 87% are singletons. Treatment meaning: 15 to 20 received Ad26.COV2.S at low or high dose, single or two shots; 5 received placebo; per-sample allocation not given. Day 63 after the first vaccine or placebo injection was the time point for sampling. Sequenced here: peripheral blood, sampled in a trial of Ad26.COV2.S vaccine versus placebo. Receptors were obtained from a person aged 18-65 years who received the Ad26.COV2.S COVID-19 vaccine or a placebo.

The chain joins TRBV5-1 to TRBJ1-6, with D unclear. This CDR3 has 13 residues. Germline assignment: CDR1 SGHRS and CDR2 YFSETQ. V lost 1 base, J lost 7 bases, and 6 bases lay in between. The CDR3 bases are TGCGCCAGCAGCTTGTCCGAGAATTCACCCCTCCACTTT. It is translated as CASSLSENSPLHF.

Here the CDR3 reads CASSPAGEQYF. The CDR3 DNA sequence: TGTGCCAGCAGCCCGGCCGGTGAGCAGTACTTC. The V and J genes are TRBV6-2 or TRBV6-3 and TRBJ2-7; D uncertain. Trimming took 6 bases from V and 7 from J, leaving 10 bases between them. The CDR3 contains 11 residues. Germline CDR1 MNHEY, CDR2 SVGEGT.

The V call is TRBV10-2, the J call TRBJ1-3, with D possibly being TRBD1 (6 bases). V was pared by 4 bases and J by 4 bases, with 11 bases between. This CDR3 is 14 amino acids long. Germline V lookup: CDR1 WSHSY, CDR2 SAAADI. Here the CDR3 DNA reads TGCGCCAGCAGTGGGGGGACAACCGGAAACACCATATATTTT. Residues: CASSGGTTGNTIYF.

V is TRBV9 and J is TRBJ2-2; tentative D call: TRBD1 (5 bases). Trimming stripped 1 base from V and 6 bases from J, with 19 bases between. Per the germline V gene, CDR1 is SGDLS and CDR2 is YYNGEE. CDR3 length equals 17 residues. The CDR3 DNA follows: TGTGCCAGCAGCGTACGCGCAGGGCTCACCTCCGCCGGGGAGCTGTTTTTT. Translating gives CASSVRAGLTSAGELFF.

This rearrangement joins TRBV6-5 to TRBJ2-7, with 8 bases fitting TRBD1. The CDR3 consists of 14 residues. V was pared by 6 bases and J by 0 bases, with 4 bases of the junction left unmatched. Germline CDR1 MNHEY, CDR2 SVGAGI. The CDR3 loop reads CASRRDRNSYEQYF. The CDR3 nucleotides are TGTGCCAGCAGAAGGGACAGGAACTCCTACGAGCAGTACTTC.